This T cell receptor (beta chain) was sequenced for a study of blood T cell repertoires in COVID-19 (dated by TCRdb to 2020 to 2022). Notes on the research overall: The collaborator samples originated in the United States, Italy and Spain and spanned the acute and convalescent phases of COVID-19. The material from the prospective study consisted of cDNA or gDNA derived from T cells, B-cell-depleted T cells, or PBMCs. Subjects who had been exposed to COVID-19, were actively infected with it, or had recovered from it provided the deeply sampled blood TCRbeta repertoires that made up the dataset. The repertoires were made available in a free public database intended to serve as a resource for research on the immune response to SARS-CoV-2. The samples were drawn from the first 160 participants of the ongoing ImmuneRACE study and from 950 to 1,500 subjects provided by 6 global collaborators. The sample metadata nearly always contained a de-identified subject ID, COVID-19 status, age in years and sex. Where available, HLA class I and class II types were obtained from metadata supplied by the sample provider rather than from assay-based typing.

CDR1 and CDR2, per the germline V gene, are SGHRS and YFSETQ. Inclusive of the bounding cysteine and phenylalanine, the CDR3 is 15 residues long. The kept DNA is CDR3 alone, 45 bases in frame from the first base. From V the trimming removes 4 bases and from J it removes 4 bases, while the gene matches leave 8 bases of the junction unaccounted for. Study-wide findings and limitations: Clinical and demographic metadata were provided uncurated, with the amount varying by source and participant.

TCRbeta CDR3 regions were amplified from genomic DNA using the immunoSEQ Assay, a bias-controlled multiplex PCR. Concerning the study's data processing: Within the assay, amplification of reference gene primers was used to estimate how many nucleated cells each sample contained. Sequence reads were collapsed and filtered to measure the absolute abundance of every unique TCRbeta CDR3 rearrangement. For each sample, productive Simpson clonality was calculated as the square root of Simpson's diversity index over productive rearrangements. The table comes from immuneACCESS by way of TCRdb, which keeps in-frame sequences with V and J called. Part of the clones is missing from these tables; in studies checked, under half for an unresolved V gene and the rest for unknown reasons. V and J calls and clone size are copied from that table; D and trimming were computed from the DNA. For this sample there are approximately 150,000 clones; about 88% appear just once. More than 2% of the sample is in the top ten clones.

Collaborating institutions collected whole blood in K2EDTA tubes following their own protocols. For TCRbeta analysis, collaborators shipped samples as frozen whole blood, isolated PBMCs, or DNA extracted from either of those sample types. As for this clone: The antigen it binds to is not known. Qualities for individual bases were not recorded, and no much larger clone is one base off.

The sequenced sample consisted of peripheral blood. The sequence came from a human donor with acute or convalescent COVID-19. The donor label of this sample is uncertain. The V and J segments used are TRBV5-1 and TRBJ1-2; TRBD1 matches 9 bases in the middle. The sequenced DNA is TGCGCCAGCAGCCAAGGACAGGGGCGGGCCTATGGCTACACCTTC. It is translated as CASSQGQGRAYGYTF.